A selection of T cell receptor beta chains follows, all from one sample in a study of control samples from healthy donors and cancer patients. Assay: immunoSEQ multiplex PCR; the TCRdb copy retains only in-frame clones and omits some. The repertoire includes about 130,000 clones, about 92% of them detected once, and approximately 1.7% sits in the top ten. The source material was PBMCs. The source is a man aged 50 to 60 with head and neck cancer. CDR3s include the opening cysteine and the closing phenylalanine or tryptophan. The D gene is left open where the match is weak. Clone size appears in some rows only: once, few, many, or a class for an expanded clone.

TRBV19	.	.	TRBJ1-1	TGTGCCAGTAGTGAGGGGAATTCCCGGTCGGCTTTCTTT	CASSEGNSRSAFF
TRBV9	.	.	TRBJ2-5	TGTGCCAGCAGCGTAGCTCCGCCCCGGCAGACCCAGGAAGAGACCCAGTACTTC	CASSVAPPRQTQEETQYF
TRBV28	.	.	TRBJ2-1	TGTGCCAGCAGTTCCCGATCAAATGAGCAGTTCTTC	CASSSRSNEQFF
TRBV9	.	.	TRBJ2-6	TGTGCCAGCAGCTCCAAAGGTTTTGGGGCCAACGTCCTGACTTTC	CASSSKGFGANVLTF
TRBV18	.	.	TRBJ1-3	TGTGCCAGCTCACCACCGTCAGGAGGAAACACCATATATTTT	CASSPPSGGNTIYF
TRBV9	.	.	TRBJ2-7	TGTGCCAGCAGCGTAGGGCCAGCTTTGAGGGGCGGAGGCGAGCAGTACTTC	CASSVGPALRGGGEQYF
TRBV3-1/TRBV3-2	.	.	TRBJ2-7	TGTGCCAGCAGCCAAGATTTGCGCGACGAGCAGTACTTC	CASSQDLRDEQYF
TRBV7-9	.	.	TRBJ1-6	TGTGCCAGCAGCTGGGGGGATTCACCCCTCCACTTT	CASSWGDSPLHF
TRBV6-5	.	.	TRBJ2-5	TGTGCCAGCAGTTACTTCGGGGAAGAGACCCAGTACTTC	CASSYFGEETQYF
TRBV2	.	.	TRBJ1-1	TGTGCCCAGAGGCAGGGCTATGGAGGGGCTGAAGCTTTCTTT	CAQRQGYGGAEAFF
TRBV28	.	.	TRBJ1-2	TGTGCCAGCAGGGACAGTAATTATGGCTACACCTTC	CASRDSNYGYTF
TRBV6-2/TRBV6-3	.	.	TRBJ1-5	TGTGCCAGCAGTCCCAGGGGAGTGATAAGCAATCAGCCCCAGCATTTT	CASSPRGVISNQPQHF
TRBV7-3	TRBD1	.	TRBJ2-1	TGTGCCAGCAGAGGGGACAGTTATGATGAGCAGTTCTTC	CASRGDSYDEQFF
TRBV7-3	.	.	TRBJ1-2	TGTGCCAGCAGCTTAAGCGGGGGCGGACAGTCCCTCAATTCTAACTATGGCTACACCTTC	CASSLSGGGQSLNSNYGYTF
TRBV2	.	.	TRBJ1-5	TGTGCCAGCAGTGAAGCGCGAATGGACGGGCAGCCCCAGCATTTT	CASSEARMDGQPQHF
TRBV28	TRBD1	.	TRBJ1-2	TGTGCCAGCAGTATGGACAGGGGGATTGTCTATGGCTACACCTTC	CASSMDRGIVYGYTF
TRBV6-5	.	.	TRBJ1-3	TGTGCCAGCAGGACTGGAAACACCATATATTTT	CASRTGNTIYF
TRBV7-9	.	.	TRBJ1-1	TGTGCCAGCACCCCGGCCTCAGAAGCTTTCTTT	CASTPASEAFF
TRBV6-5	.	.	TRBJ2-3	TGTGCCAGCAGTTACGGGACGGTGGCAGATACGCAGTATTTT	CASSYGTVADTQYF
TRBV7-9	.	.	TRBJ2-2	TGTGCCAGCAGCTTTGTAAGAGCGAACACCGGGGAGCTGTTTTTT	CASSFVRANTGELFF
TRBV28	.	.	TRBJ2-7	TGTGCCAGCAGCCAGACTCCGGAGAATCAGTACTTC	CASSQTPENQYF
TRBV7-2	.	once	TRBJ2-3	TGTGCCAGCAGCTTAGTAGGGCCAGATACGCAGTATTTT	CASSLVGPDTQYF
TRBV3-1/TRBV3-2	.	.	TRBJ1-2	TGTGCCAGCAGCACCCATGGGAGCTACACCTTC	CASSTHGSYTF
TRBV10-3	.	.	TRBJ1-1	TGTGCCATCAGTGAGTCAACGGCGGGCACTGAAGCTTTCTTT	CAISESTAGTEAFF
TRBV5-1	TRBD1	.	TRBJ1-2	TGCGCCAGCAGCATCAGGGGGCGGTCTTGGGGCTACACCTTC	CASSIRGRSWGYTF
TRBV24-1	.	.	TRBJ2-1	TGTGCCAGTATGGGGAGCTCCTACAATGAGCAGTTCTTC	CASMGSSYNEQFF
TRBV19	TRBD2	.	TRBJ2-2	TGTGCCAGTAGTACACTAGCGGGGGGCGCCGGGGAGCTGTTTTTT	CASSTLAGGAGELFF
TRBV6-1	.	few	TRBJ2-2	TGTGCCAGCAGTGAATTGGGCCCCGATCATTCCGGGGAGCTGTTTTTT	CASSELGPDHSGELFF
TRBV7-2	.	.	TRBJ2-2	TGTGCCAGCAGCTGGAGGACTGGAGCGGGGAACACCGGGGAGCTGTTTTTT	CASSWRTGAGNTGELFF
TRBV24-1	TRBD2	.	TRBJ2-1	TGTGCCACCAGTGCCTTCGGGAGGGATGAGCAGTTCTTC	CATSAFGRDEQFF
TRBV20-1	.	.	TRBJ2-5	TGCAGTGCTAGTGTAGGGGGAAACCAAGAGACCCAGTACTTC	CSASVGGNQETQYF
TRBV10-3	TRBD2	.	TRBJ2-3	TGTGCCATCAGCCGGGGGGAGGGGTCAGATACGCAGTATTTT	CAISRGEGSDTQYF
TRBV7-9	.	.	TRBJ2-3	TGTGCCAGCAGCTTGGACCAGGGGAGGGATACGCAGTATTTT	CASSLDQGRDTQYF
TRBV5-1	.	.	TRBJ2-3	TGCGCCAGCAGCTTGGCCCCCCCTGACACCTTTAACACAGATACGCAGTATTTT	CASSLAPPDTFNTDTQYF
TRBV9	.	.	TRBJ2-2	TGTGCCAGCAGCGTAGGACGCTACTCGAACACCGGGGAGCTGTTTTTT	CASSVGRYSNTGELFF
TRBV27	.	.	TRBJ2-7	TGTGCCAGCGCCCCGTCGGGGGCAAACGACGAGCAGTACTTC	CASAPSGANDEQYF
TRBV5-1	.	.	TRBJ1-1	TGCGCCAGCAGCTTGGCGGGTTGGGGGCGAAAAACGAACACTGAAGCTTTCTTT	CASSLAGWGRKTNTEAFF
TRBV27	.	.	TRBJ1-2	TGTGCCAGCAGCCGGAGGGCAGGCTATGGCTACACCTTC	CASSRRAGYGYTF
TRBV9	TRBD1	.	TRBJ1-2	TGTGCCAGCAGCGACGGGACAGGCAATGGCTACACCTTC	CASSDGTGNGYTF
TRBV4-3	.	.	TRBJ2-3	TGCGCCAGCAGCCAAGATCCCCCGACCTCGCTCGCAGATACGCAGTATTTT	CASSQDPPTSLADTQYF
TRBV4-2	.	.	TRBJ1-5	TGTGCCAGCAGCCATCTTCAGGGTCGGCAGCCCCAGCATTTT	CASSHLQGRQPQHF